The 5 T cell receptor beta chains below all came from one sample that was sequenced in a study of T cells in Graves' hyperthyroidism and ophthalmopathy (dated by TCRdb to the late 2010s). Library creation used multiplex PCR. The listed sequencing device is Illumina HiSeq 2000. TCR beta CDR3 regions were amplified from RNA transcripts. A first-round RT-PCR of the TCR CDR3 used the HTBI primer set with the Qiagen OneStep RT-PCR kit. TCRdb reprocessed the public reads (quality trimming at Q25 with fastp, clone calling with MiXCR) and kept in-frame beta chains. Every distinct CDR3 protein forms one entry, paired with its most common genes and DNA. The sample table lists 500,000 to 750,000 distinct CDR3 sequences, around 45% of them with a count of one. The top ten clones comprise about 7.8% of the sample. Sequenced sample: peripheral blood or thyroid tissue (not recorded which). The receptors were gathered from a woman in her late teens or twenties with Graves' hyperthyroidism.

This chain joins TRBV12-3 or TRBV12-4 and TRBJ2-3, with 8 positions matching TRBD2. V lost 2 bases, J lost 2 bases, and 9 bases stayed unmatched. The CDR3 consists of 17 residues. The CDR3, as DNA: TGTGCCAGCAGTTTATCACTCGGACTAGCCATCACAGATACGCAGTATTTT. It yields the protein CASSLSLGLAITDTQYF.

The CDR3 is CASRPRWGREPGELFF. The CDR3 nucleotides are TGTGCCAGCAGGCCTAGGTGGGGCCGAGAACCCGGGGAGCTGTTTTTT. The chain recombines TRBV12-3 or TRBV12-4 with TRBJ2-2, with D maybe TRBD1 (5 bases). Trimming stripped 6 bases from V and 6 bases from J, with 20 bases between. The length of the CDR3 is 16 residues.

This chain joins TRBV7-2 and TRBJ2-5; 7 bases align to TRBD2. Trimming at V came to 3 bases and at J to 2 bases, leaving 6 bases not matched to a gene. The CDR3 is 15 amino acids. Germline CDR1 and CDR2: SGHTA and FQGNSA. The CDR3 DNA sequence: TGTGCCAGCAGCTTGGTAGCGGGCAGTCAAGAGACCCAGTACTTC. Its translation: CASSLVAGSQETQYF.

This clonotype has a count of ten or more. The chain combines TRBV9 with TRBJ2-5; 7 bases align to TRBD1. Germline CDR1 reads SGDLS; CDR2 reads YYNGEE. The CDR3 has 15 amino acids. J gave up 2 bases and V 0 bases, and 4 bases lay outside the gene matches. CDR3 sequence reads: CASSVADREQETQYF. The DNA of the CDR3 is TGTGCCAGCAGCGTAGCCGACAGGGAACAAGAGACCCAGTACTTC.

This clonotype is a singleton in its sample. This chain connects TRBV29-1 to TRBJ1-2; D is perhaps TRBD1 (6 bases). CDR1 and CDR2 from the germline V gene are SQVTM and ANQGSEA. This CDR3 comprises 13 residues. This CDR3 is CSVHRVGAYGYTF. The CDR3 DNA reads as TGCAGTGTCCACAGGGTCGGGGCCTATGGCTACACCTTC.